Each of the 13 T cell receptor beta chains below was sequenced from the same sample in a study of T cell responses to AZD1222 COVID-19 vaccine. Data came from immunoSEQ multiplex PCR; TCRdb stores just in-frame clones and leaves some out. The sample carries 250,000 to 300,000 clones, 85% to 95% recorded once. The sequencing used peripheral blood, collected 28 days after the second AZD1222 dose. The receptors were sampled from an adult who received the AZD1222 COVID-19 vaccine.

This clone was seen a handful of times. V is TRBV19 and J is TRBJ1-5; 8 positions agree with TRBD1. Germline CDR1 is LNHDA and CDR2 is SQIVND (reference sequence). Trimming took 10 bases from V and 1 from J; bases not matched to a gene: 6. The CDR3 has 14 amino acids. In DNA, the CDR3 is TGTGCCACCCGGACAGGGATGAGCAATCAGCCCCAGCATTTT. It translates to CATRTGMSNQPQHF.

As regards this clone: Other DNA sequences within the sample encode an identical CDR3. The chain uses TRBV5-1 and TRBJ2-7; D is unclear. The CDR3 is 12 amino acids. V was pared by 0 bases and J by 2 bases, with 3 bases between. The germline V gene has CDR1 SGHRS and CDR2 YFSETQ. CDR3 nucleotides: TGCGCCAGCAGCTTGGGGGCCTACGAGCAGTACTTC. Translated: CASSLGAYEQYF.

CDR3 in amino acids: CASSRSPTQGSPLHF. The CDR3 nucleotides are TGTGCCAGCAGCAGATCCCCCACCCAGGGTTCACCCCTCCACTTT. This rearrangement joins TRBV11-2 to TRBJ1-6; D perhaps matches TRBD1 (5 bases). V was trimmed by 5 bases and J by 9 bases, leaving 17 bases between them. This CDR3 has 15 amino acids. The V gene's germline CDR1 is SGHAT and CDR2 FQNNGV.

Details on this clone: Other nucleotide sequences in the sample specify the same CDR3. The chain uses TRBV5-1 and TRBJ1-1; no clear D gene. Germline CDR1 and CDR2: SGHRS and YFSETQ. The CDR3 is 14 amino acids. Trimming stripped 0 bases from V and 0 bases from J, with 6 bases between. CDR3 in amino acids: CASSLGSLNTEAFF. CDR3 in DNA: TGCGCCAGCAGCTTGGGGAGTTTGAACACTGAAGCTTTCTTT.

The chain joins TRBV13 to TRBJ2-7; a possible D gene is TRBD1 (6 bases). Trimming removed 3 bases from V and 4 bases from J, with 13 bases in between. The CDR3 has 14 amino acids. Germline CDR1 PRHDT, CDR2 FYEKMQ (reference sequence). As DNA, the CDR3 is TGTGCCAGCAGCTTCCAGGGAGACAGGTACGAGCAGTACTTC. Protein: CASSFQGDRYEQYF. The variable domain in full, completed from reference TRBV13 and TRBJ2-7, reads AAGVIQSPRHLIKEKRETATLKCYPIPRHDTVYWYQQGPGQDPQFLISFYEKMQSDKGSIPDRFSAQQFSDYHSELNMSSLELGDSALYFCASSFQGDRYEQYFGPGTRLTVT.

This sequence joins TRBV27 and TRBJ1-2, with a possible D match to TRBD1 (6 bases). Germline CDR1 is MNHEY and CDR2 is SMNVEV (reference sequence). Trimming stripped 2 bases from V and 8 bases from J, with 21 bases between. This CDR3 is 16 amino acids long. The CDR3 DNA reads TGTGCCAGCAGTTTAAATTCCGGGGGCGCCCCTGAAGGCTACACCTTC. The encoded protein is CASSLNSGGAPEGYTF.

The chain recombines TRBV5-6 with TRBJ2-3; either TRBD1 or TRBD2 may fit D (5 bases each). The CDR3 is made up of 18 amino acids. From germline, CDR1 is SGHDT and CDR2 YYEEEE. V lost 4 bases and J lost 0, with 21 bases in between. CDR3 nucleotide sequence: TGTGCCAGCAGCCCCCGGTTGGGACCCGACCTTAGCACAGATACGCAGTATTTT. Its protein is CASSPRLGPDLSTDTQYF.

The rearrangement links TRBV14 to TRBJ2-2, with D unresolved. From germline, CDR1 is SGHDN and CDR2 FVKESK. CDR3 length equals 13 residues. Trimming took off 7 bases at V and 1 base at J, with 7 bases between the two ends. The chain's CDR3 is CASTSRNTGELFF. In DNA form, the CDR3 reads TGTGCCAGCACCTCAAGGAACACCGGGGAGCTGTTTTTT.

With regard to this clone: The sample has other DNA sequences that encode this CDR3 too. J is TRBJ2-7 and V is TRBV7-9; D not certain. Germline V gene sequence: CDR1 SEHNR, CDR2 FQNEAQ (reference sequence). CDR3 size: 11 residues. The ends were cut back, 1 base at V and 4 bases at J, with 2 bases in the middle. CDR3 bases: TGTGCCAGCAGCTTAGAATACGAGCAGTACTTC. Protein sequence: CASSLEYEQYF.

CDR3: CASSVVAGGTSPYGYTF. DNA for the CDR3: TGTGCCAGCAGCGTAGTGGCAGGGGGCACTTCCCCCTATGGCTACACCTTC. This sequence joins TRBV9 and TRBJ1-2; 8 bases are a match to TRBD1. The CDR3 runs to 17 residues. Per germline, CDR1 SGDLS and CDR2 YYNGEE. Trimming took 0 bases from V and 4 from J; bases not matched to a gene: 11.

The CDR3 region has the DNA TGCGCCAGCAGCCAAGACTTTCTGGCACTGCACGAGCAGTACTTC. This encodes CASSQDFLALHEQYF. The chain uses TRBV4-3 and TRBJ2-7; unclear D gene. V was cut by 0 bases and J by 5 bases, with 14 bases left in between. Germline-derived CDR1 and CDR2 are LGHNA and YSLEER. This CDR3 has 15 residues.

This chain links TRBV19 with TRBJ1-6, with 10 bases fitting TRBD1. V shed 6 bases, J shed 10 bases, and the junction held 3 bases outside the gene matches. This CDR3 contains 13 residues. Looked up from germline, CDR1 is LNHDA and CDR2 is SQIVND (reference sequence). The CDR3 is CASRRDRGSPLHF. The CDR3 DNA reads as TGTGCCAGTAGGCGGGACAGGGGCTCACCCCTCCACTTT.

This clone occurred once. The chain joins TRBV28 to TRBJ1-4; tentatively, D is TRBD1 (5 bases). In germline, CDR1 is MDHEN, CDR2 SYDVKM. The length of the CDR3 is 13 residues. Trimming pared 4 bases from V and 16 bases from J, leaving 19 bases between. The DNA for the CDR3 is TGTGCCAGCAGTTGGGGACCGCTCCCCTTTCGGTTTTTT. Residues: CASSWGPLPFRFF.